The rows below give T cell receptor beta chains drawn from one sample of a study of T cell therapy after organ transplantation. Their antigen targets remain unknown. The method was immunoSEQ multiplex PCR; TCRdb's version includes in-frame clones alone and lacks a portion of them. The sample holds roughly 48,000 clones, over 90% seen once. Sequencing used CD8+ T cells from blood, obtained before autologous CMV-specific T cell therapy. These TCRs come from a human patient who had received a solid organ transplant and had CMV disease. Both conserved end residues are part of each CDR3. D genes are given only for firm matches. A row's size may be missing; if present it is once, few, many or a size class.

DNA | CDR3 | D | J | size | V
TGTGCCCAAGGGTCATACCCACCCCACAGGGAACAAGAGACCCAGTACTTC | CAQGSYPPHREQETQYF | NA | TRBJ2-5 | once | TRBV5-8
TGTGCCACCAGCAGTTCCGACGAGGATTCACCCCTCCACTTT | CATSSSDEDSPLHF | NA | TRBJ1-6 | NA | TRBV15
TGTGCCAGCAGCTTTCTGACAGACGATTGGGATACGCAGTATTTT | CASSFLTDDWDTQYF | NA | TRBJ2-3 | NA | TRBV5-6
TGTGCCAGCAGCTTTAGCGGGAGGGGGACAGATACGCAGTATTTT | CASSFSGRGTDTQYF | TRBD2 | TRBJ2-3 | NA | TRBV7-8
TGTGCCTGGGTGGTCGGGTATAATTCACCCCTCCACTTT | CAWVVGYNSPLHF | NA | TRBJ1-6 | NA | TRBV30
TGTGCCAGCAGCCCCCACGGGTCGCCGGCTGGAAACACCATATATTTT | CASSPHGSPAGNTIYF | NA | TRBJ1-3 | NA | TRBV9
TGTGCCAGCAGTTACGACAGGGGGGAAGGCTACACCTTC | CASSYDRGEGYTF | TRBD1 | TRBJ1-2 | NA | TRBV6-5
TGTATGGTTCTCTTTGCCCCCGGGGAGCTGTTTTTT | CMVLFAPGELFF | NA | TRBJ2-2 | NA | TRBV7-2
TGTGCCAGTAGACCCGGGAGTATGAGGGAGCAGTACTTC | CASRPGSMREQYF | NA | TRBJ2-7 | NA | TRBV19
TGTGCCAGCAGCCAACCACCTAGTCACTCCTACAATGAGCAGTTCTTC | CASSQPPSHSYNEQFF | NA | TRBJ2-1 | NA | TRBV5-4
TGTGCCAGCAGTGAATGGACTGGCGGGTTCCCCTACGAGCAGTACTTC | CASSEWTGGFPYEQYF | NA | TRBJ2-7 | NA | TRBV6-1
TGTGCCAGCAGCGCGGGGACAGGGGGCGTGCAGCCCCAGCATTTT | CASSAGTGGVQPQHF | TRBD1 | TRBJ1-5 | NA | TRBV9
TGTGCCCTACTTGACGGAAGGGGAAACTATGGCTACACCTTC | CALLDGRGNYGYTF | NA | TRBJ1-2 | NA | TRBV30
TGTGCCAGCAGTGACAGGGCTTCTGGAAACACCATATATTTT | CASSDRASGNTIYF | NA | TRBJ1-3 | NA | TRBV6-1
TGTGCCAGCAGTCCACCCCCTACCTCTACAGAAGAAGAGACCCAGTACTTC | CASSPPPTSTEEETQYF | NA | TRBJ2-5 | NA | TRBV27
TGTGCCAGCAGCTCTTGGTCGGGACAGGGAGGCACAGATACGCAGTATTTT | CASSSWSGQGGTDTQYF | TRBD1 | TRBJ2-3 | NA | TRBV5-4
TGCGCCAGCAGTCCTGCTGGGGGCCCAAATGAAAAACTGTTTTTT | CASSPAGGPNEKLFF | NA | TRBJ1-4 | NA | TRBV5-1
TGTGCCAGCGACGGGACAGGGGCAGATTCCGGTAACTATGGCTACACCTTC | CASDGTGADSGNYGYTF | TRBD1 | TRBJ1-2 | NA | TRBV25-1
TGTGCCAGCAGTTTCTCAGGCGAGAGCAATCAGCCCCAGCATTTT | CASSFSGESNQPQHF | NA | TRBJ1-5 | NA | TRBV27
TGCGCCAGCAGCTTGTTATCCGGGGAGGGCCGTTACGAGCAGTACTTC | CASSLLSGEGRYEQYF | TRBD2 | TRBJ2-7 | NA | TRBV5-1
TGTGCCAGCACCTTTGGGGGATCCAATTCACCCCTCCACTTT | CASTFGGSNSPLHF | NA | TRBJ1-6 | NA | TRBV27
TGCAGCGTTGAATTGGGTGTTGGCTCCTACGAGCAGTACTTC | CSVELGVGSYEQYF | NA | TRBJ2-7 | NA | TRBV29-1
TGTGCCAGCAGTTTATCGAGGGCAGGAGGGTACTATGGCTACACCTTC | CASSLSRAGGYYGYTF | NA | TRBJ1-2 | NA | TRBV27
TGTGCCAGCAGCTCGGGGGTAGGGTTCGAGCAGTACTTC | CASSSGVGFEQYF | NA | TRBJ2-7 | NA | TRBV7-2
TGTGCCAGCAGCTTATTCTTAGGGGACATCCAAGAGACCCAGTACTTC | CASSLFLGDIQETQYF | NA | TRBJ2-5 | NA | TRBV13
TGCGCCAGCAGCCCCAGTAAGGGTAACTACGAGCAGTACTTC | CASSPSKGNYEQYF | NA | TRBJ2-7 | NA | TRBV4-1
TGCGCCAGCAGCTTGAAGGGCCGACAGGGGAGCACTGAAGCTTTCTTT | CASSLKGRQGSTEAFF | TRBD1 | TRBJ1-1 | NA | TRBV5-1
TGTGCCAGTAGTGCCCTGGACAGGAAGGACTACGAGCAGTACTTC | CASSALDRKDYEQYF | TRBD1 | TRBJ2-7 | NA | TRBV19
TGTGCCAGCAGCTCAGCCGGGACTACGACTGAAGCTTTCTTT | CASSSAGTTTEAFF | NA | TRBJ1-1 | NA | TRBV13
TGTGCCAGCAGCGTAGGTGACAGCCCGTTCCTCAATCAGCCCCAGCATTTT | CASSVGDSPFLNQPQHF | NA | TRBJ1-5 | NA | TRBV9
TGTGCCAGCAGCGGAGGGACAGGGTTGAATATTTACGAGCAGTACTTC | CASSGGTGLNIYEQYF | TRBD1 | TRBJ2-7 | NA | TRBV5-6
TGTGCCAGCTGGGGGAGTATAAAAGCCGGGGAGCTGTTTTTT | CASWGSIKAGELFF | NA | TRBJ2-2 | NA | TRBV18
TGCGCCAGCAGTCAGGGGTGGGAGGGTGAAAAACTGTTTTTT | CASSQGWEGEKLFF | NA | TRBJ1-4 | NA | TRBV4-3
TGTGCCAGCAGCTTAGGGGATGATGGCGCTGAGGTGGGCTACACCTTC | CASSLGDDGAEVGYTF | NA | TRBJ1-2 | NA | TRBV7-9
TGTGCCAGCAGCCCGACGGGAATGAACACTGAAGCTTTCTTT | CASSPTGMNTEAFF | NA | TRBJ1-1 | NA | TRBV7-6
TGTGCCAGCAGCCGTCCTCGGACAGGTAGTGGAAAAGAGACCCAGTACTTC | CASSRPRTGSGKETQYF | TRBD1 | TRBJ2-5 | NA | TRBV11-2
TGTGCCAGCAGCCAGGACCGCGGACGGAACACCGGGGAGCTGTTTTTT | CASSQDRGRNTGELFF | NA | TRBJ2-2 | NA | TRBV9
TGTGCCAGCAGCTTTTCGGCAGATACGCAGTATTTT | CASSFSADTQYF | NA | TRBJ2-3 | NA | TRBV5-4
TGTGCCAGCAGCTATTTGGGAGACCGCCAAGCGGAAGCTTTCTTT | CASSYLGDRQAEAFF | NA | TRBJ1-1 | NA | TRBV27
TGTGCCAGCAGTACCCACAGGGACCTCGGGACAGATACGCAGTATTTT | CASSTHRDLGTDTQYF | NA | TRBJ2-3 | NA | TRBV6-6
TGTGCCAGCAGTTACGTAGGGACAGGGGCAGCAGATACGCAGTATTTT | CASSYVGTGAADTQYF | TRBD1 | TRBJ2-3 | NA | TRBV6-6